This T cell receptor beta chain was sequenced in a study of a mutant IDH1 vaccine in newly diagnosed glioma. Specified time point: week 35, safety follow-up. Each dose of the vaccine consisted of 300 ug of mutant IDH1 20-mer peptide, with topical imiquimod. Of note for this clone: The antigen remains unidentified.

The CDR3 sequence is 11 residues long. The V gene's germline CDR1 is DFQATT and CDR2 SNEGSKA (reference sequence). Trimming removed 3 bases at V and 4 bases at J, with 6 bases between. Using immunoSEQ multiplex PCR, the repertoire was profiled, and TCRdb retains in-frame clones only, with some absent. Found here are 60,000 or so clones, 80% to 85% of them singletons; the top ten hold 3.5% to 4.5%. The V and J genes are TRBV20-1 and TRBJ1-2; D is unresolved. This material consisted of PBMCs, taken from a glioma patient whose treatment included an IDH1 peptide vaccine. This receptor was taken from a man under 40 with glioma. DNA of the CDR3: TGCAGTGCTAGGAGCATCTATGGCTACACCTTC. Protein sequence: CSARSIYGYTF.